The clone carrying this T cell receptor (beta chain) was picked up a small number of times. The antigen remains undetermined. The sample belongs to a study of T cells after yellow fever vaccination. Study findings and constraints: Only a minor proportion of clonotypes was detected across both CD4 and CD8 compartments.

In making TCR cDNA, 5'RACE template switching added a universal primer site and UMIs to it. MiXCR, applied by TCRdb to the 5' RACE reads, yields one record per CDR3 protein. The profile covers roughly 340,000 distinct CDR3 sequences, with over 8% appearing a single time and approximately 19% taken by the ten largest. This CDR3 contains 15 residues. The V segment lost 5 bases and the J segment 1 base; nucleotides outside the gene matches: 4. The rearrangement joins TRBV12-3 or TRBV12-4 to TRBJ1-5; 8 bases are a match to TRBD1. This sequence originates from a man aged 18 to 30 who received the YFV17D yellow fever vaccine. The sample in question was PBMCs, obtained on the day of the first yellow fever vaccination. The CDR3 DNA is TGTGCCAGCAGTCCGCGGACAGGGAGCAATCAGCCCCAGCATTTT. Translation gives CASSPRTGSNQPQHF.